The clone carrying this T cell receptor beta chain was detected only a few times. Its antigen is unidentified. Unique molecular identifiers were present in the TCR beta cDNA libraries. TCRdb processed the PCR reads anew with MiXCR; each CDR3 protein has one entry. This sample yields hundreds of thousands of distinct CDR3 sequences, of which around 27% are seen a single time; around 0.56% belongs to the top ten. This specimen belongs to a study of post-analysis software for immune sequencing data. Background on the study: Relapsing-remitting, secondary progressive and progressive-relapsing multiple sclerosis courses were included.

Study-level findings and limits: Controls' normalized Chao1 diversity significantly exceeded that of multiple sclerosis patients. Patients used about 5 TRBV segments, including TRBV5-6, TRBV5-1 and TRBV20-1, more often than controls.

Trimming shortened V by 5 bases and J by 1 base, and 9 bases separated the two germline ends. Germline values: CDR1 DFQATT, CDR2 SNEGSKA (reference sequence). This CDR3 contains 13 residues. This sequence joins TRBV20-1 and TRBJ1-5, with unresolved D. Sequencing was performed on blood. This sequence originates from a girl aged 10 to 17 with multiple sclerosis. The chain's CDR3 is CSAVGVSNQPQHF. CDR3 DNA sequence: TGCAGTGCTGTCGGGGTAAGCAATCAGCCCCAGCATTTT.